The 7 T cell receptor beta chains listed next were all sequenced from one sample in a study of blood T cells in healthy people across ages. Primed by a sample-barcoded 5' primer and a J-beta primer mix, a second PCR proceeded for roughly 6 to 12 cycles. TCRdb itself ran the 5' RACE reads through MiXCR, one entry per CDR3 protein. This sample has about 1.5 million distinct CDR3 sequences, with less than 45% found just once. Source material: blood. Receptors originate from a woman aged 18 to 35 in good health.

The chain combines TRBV10-3 with TRBJ1-2, with unresolved D. The CDR3 runs 15 residues. In germline, CDR1 is ENHRY, CDR2 SYGVKD. The germline V and J ends were trimmed by 2 bases and 0 bases, with 10 bases remaining between them. CDR3 loop: CAISETQTTNYGYTF. The CDR3 DNA reads TGTGCCATCAGTGAGACACAGACAACTAACTATGGCTACACCTTC.

The chain links TRBV5-1 to TRBJ2-3, with a weak D call TRBD2 (6 bases). Germline lookup yields CDR1 SGHRS and CDR2 YFSETQ. With 7 bases removed from V and 0 bases from J, the gap between germline ends came to 15 bases. This CDR3 comprises 15 residues. In DNA, the CDR3 is TGCGCCAGCGGAATTAGCGGTGCTAGCACAGATACGCAGTATTTT. Translation: CASGISGASTDTQYF.

This clonotype was seen a few times. Germline is not matched at one junction end, which may reflect a read error. The chain joins TRBV27 to TRBJ2-1; 7 bases fit TRBD2. This CDR3 has 13 residues. The germline V gene has CDR1 MNHEY and CDR2 SMNVEV (reference sequence). CDR3 nucleotide sequence: TGTGTCAGCACCCGGACTAGGTTTGATGAGCAGTTCTTC. As protein: CVSTRTRFDEQFF.

Points on this clonotype: The junction does not match germline at one end; this may be a read error. The rearrangement uses TRBV15 and TRBJ2-1; unclear D gene. CDR1 and CDR2 from the germline V gene are LNHNV and YYDKDF (reference sequence). The CDR3 has 16 residues. CDR3 bases: TGTGCCACCGGCAGACCTCAGGCCCTAATGGACAATGAGCAGTTCTTC. Encoded protein: CATGRPQALMDNEQFF.

This clonotype was observed a few times. The rearrangement joins TRBV6-5 to TRBJ2-3; the D gene could be TRBD1 or TRBD2 (5 bases each). The V gene's germline CDR1 is MNHEY and CDR2 SVGAGI. Trimming took off 5 bases at V and 4 bases at J, with 16 bases between the two ends. The CDR3 has 15 amino acids. The CDR3 bases are TGTGCCAGCAGTCGGGACGCCCATCGGTCAGATACGCAGTATTTT. The encoded protein is CASSRDAHRSDTQYF.

In its sample, this clonotype was seen a few times. The chain couples TRBV28 to TRBJ2-1, with 9 bases aligning to TRBD1. J was trimmed by 5 bases and V by 3 bases; bases with no gene match: 11. Looked up from germline, CDR1 is MDHEN and CDR2 is SYDVKM. The length of the CDR3 is 17 residues. CDR3 protein: CASSFKWDRESHNEQFF. The CDR3 nucleotides read TGTGCCAGCAGTTTTAAATGGGACAGGGAAAGTCACAATGAGCAGTTCTTC.

In this sample, this clonotype turned up a few times. Its ends do not fully match the called genes, so a read error is possible. The chain employs TRBV4-1 and TRBJ1-3; D call uncertain. The CDR3 sequence is 15 residues long. The germline CDR1 and CDR2 sequences are MGHRA and YSYEKL. The DNA of the CDR3 is TGTGCCAGCAGCCAAGAAGCGGGAGTAGGAAACACCATATATTTT. This gives the protein CASSQEAGVGNTIYF.